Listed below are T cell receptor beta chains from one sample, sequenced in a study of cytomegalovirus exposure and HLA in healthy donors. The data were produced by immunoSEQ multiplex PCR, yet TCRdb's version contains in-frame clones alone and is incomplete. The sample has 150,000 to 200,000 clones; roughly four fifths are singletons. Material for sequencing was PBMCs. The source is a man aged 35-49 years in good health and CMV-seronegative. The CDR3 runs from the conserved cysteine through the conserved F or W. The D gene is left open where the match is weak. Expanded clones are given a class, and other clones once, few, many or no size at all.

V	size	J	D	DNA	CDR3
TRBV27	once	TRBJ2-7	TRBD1	TGTGCCAGCAGTCCCGGGACAGGGGGTATCGAGCAGTACTTC	CASSPGTGGIEQYF
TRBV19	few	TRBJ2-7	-	TGTGCCAGTAGCACAGGGCCCTACGAGCAGTACTTC	CASSTGPYEQYF
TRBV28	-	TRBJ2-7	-	TGTGCCAGCAGTTTGGGCATCGGTAACTACGAGCAGTACTTC	CASSLGIGNYEQYF
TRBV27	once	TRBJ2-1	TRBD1	TGTGCCAGCAGTACCCGACAGGGGGCCGGGTTCTTC	CASSTRQGAGFF
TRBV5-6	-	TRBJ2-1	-	TGTGCCAGCAGCTTGCGGGTGGCAGACTACAATGAGCAGTTCTTC	CASSLRVADYNEQFF
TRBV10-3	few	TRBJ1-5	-	TGTGCCATCAGTGAGTCGGCCGTTAGCAATCAGCCCCAGCATTTT	CAISESAVSNQPQHF
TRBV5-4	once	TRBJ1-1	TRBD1	TGTGCCAGCAGCTTGTTCAGGGGGGTGAACACTGAAGCTTTCTTT	CASSLFRGVNTEAFF
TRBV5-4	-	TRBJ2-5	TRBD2	TGTGCCAGCAGCTTGGCCCGGGCTAGCGGCCGACCCGGGGAAGAGACCCAGTACTTC	CASSLARASGRPGEETQYF
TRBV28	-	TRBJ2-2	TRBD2	TGTGCCAGCAGTGCTACTAGCGGGCGGCCCGGGGAGCTGTTTTTT	CASSATSGRPGELFF
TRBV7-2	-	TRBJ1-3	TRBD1	TGTGCCAGCAGCTTCACCGGGACAGGGGACTCTGGAAACACCATATATTTT	CASSFTGTGDSGNTIYF
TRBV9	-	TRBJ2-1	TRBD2	TGTGCCAGCAGCGTAGGGGCTAGCGGGGCCAGCTCCTACAATGAGCAGTTCTTC	CASSVGASGASSYNEQFF
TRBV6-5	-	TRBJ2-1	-	TGTGCCAGCAGCCGTGGACACCTAGACAATGAGCAGTTCTTC	CASSRGHLDNEQFF
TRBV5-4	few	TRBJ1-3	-	TGTGCCAGCAGCTTGGCCGGAGGGCTCGATGGAAACACCATATATTTT	CASSLAGGLDGNTIYF
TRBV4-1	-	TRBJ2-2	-	TGCGCCAGCAGCCAAGATAGGTTCAGGCTTCCCGGGGAGCTGTTTTTT	CASSQDRFRLPGELFF
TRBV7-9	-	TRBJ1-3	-	TGTGCCAGCAGCTTAACCCCGGGAAGATCGGACACCATATATTTT	CASSLTPGRSDTIYF
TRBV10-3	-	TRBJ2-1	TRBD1	TGTGCCGCTAGGGGGGAGACAGGGGACCTGGCTCAGGAGCAGTTCTTC	CAARGETGDLAQEQFF
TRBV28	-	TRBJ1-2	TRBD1	TGTGCCAGCAGTACCCGGACAGGCCTAGTAGTCTATGGCTACACCTTC	CASSTRTGLVVYGYTF
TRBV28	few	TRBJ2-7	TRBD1	TGTGCCAGCCTCCTGGGACAGTCCTCCTACGAGCAGTACTTC	CASLLGQSSYEQYF
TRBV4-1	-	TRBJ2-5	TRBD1	TGCGCCAGCAGCCAAGGACAGGGGGCGCTGGAGACCCAGTACTTC	CASSQGQGALETQYF
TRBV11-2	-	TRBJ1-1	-	TGTGCCAGCAGCTTAGTTTTTTTGGGAGGGAACACTGAAGCTTTCTTT	CASSLVFLGGNTEAFF
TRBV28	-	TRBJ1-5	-	TGTGCCAGCACCTCTCCCCGCAGGGCGTGGCAGCCCCAGCATTTT	CASTSPRRAWQPQHF
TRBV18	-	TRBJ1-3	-	TGTGCCAGCTCACCGGTACGGGGGTCCAACTCTGGAAACACCATATATTTT	CASSPVRGSNSGNTIYF
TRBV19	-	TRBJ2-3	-	TGTGCCAGTAGTATCCAGGTTAGCACAGATACGCAGTATTTT	CASSIQVSTDTQYF
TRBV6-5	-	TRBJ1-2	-	TGTGCCAGCAGTCCTGGGGGGGCGGAGGGCTACACCTTC	CASSPGGAEGYTF
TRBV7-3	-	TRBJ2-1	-	TGTGCCAGCAGCCCCAACTATCGGATTTGGAATGAGCAGTTCTTC	CASSPNYRIWNEQFF
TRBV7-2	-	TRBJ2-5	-	TGTGCCAGCAGCCCACAAAGACAGGTTCAACAAGAGACCCAGTACTTC	CASSPQRQVQQETQYF
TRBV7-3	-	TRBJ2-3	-	TGTGCCAGCAGCTTAGGGCTAGTAGCGTCGGATACGCAGTATTTT	CASSLGLVASDTQYF
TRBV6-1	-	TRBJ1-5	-	TGTGCCAGCAGTCCCTCAGTAAGCGGCAATCAGCCCCAGCATTTT	CASSPSVSGNQPQHF
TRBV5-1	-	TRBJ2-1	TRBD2	TGCGCCAGCAGCTTGGGATGGGGTGGAGGGACTAGCGCCGGGTACAATGAGCAGTTCTTC	CASSLGWGGGTSAGYNEQFF
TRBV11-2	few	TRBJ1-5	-	TGTGCCAGCCGCGGGGCTGATGGTCAGCCCCAGCATTTT	CASRGADGQPQHF
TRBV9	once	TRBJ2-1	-	TGTGCCAGCAGCGATCATCCAGGGATCCCTAGCTCCTACAATGAGCAGTTCTTC	CASSDHPGIPSSYNEQFF
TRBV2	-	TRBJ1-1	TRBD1	TGTGCCAGCAGTGAACTCAAAGTAGACAGGGTCTGGGGAGCTTTCTTT	CASSELKVDRVWGAFF
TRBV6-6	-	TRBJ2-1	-	TGTGCCAGCAGTTACCGAGGGAGTGGCAATGAGCAGTTCTTC	CASSYRGSGNEQFF
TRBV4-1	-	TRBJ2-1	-	TGCGCCAGCAGCCAACGGACTGGGCCGGATGAGCAGTTCTTC	CASSQRTGPDEQFF